The 20 T cell receptor beta chains listed next were all sequenced from one sample in a study of T cell responses to AZD1222 COVID-19 vaccine. Some clones are missing from TCRdb's copy, which holds only in-frame ones; the method was immunoSEQ multiplex PCR. The data hold around 200,000 clones, with over 85% observed a single time. The sample consisted of peripheral blood, taken 28 days after the second dose of the MenACWY control vaccine. Receptors originate from an adult who received the MenACWY meningococcal vaccine as a control.

V is TRBV7-2 and J is TRBJ1-3, with 7 bases fitting TRBD1. Per germline, CDR1 SGHTA and CDR2 FQGNSA. V gave up 1 base and J gave up 0 bases; unmatched junction bases: 6. The length of the CDR3 is 17 residues. This CDR3 reads CASSLEGQLTSGNTIYF. The CDR3 region has the DNA TGTGCCAGCAGCTTAGAGGGACAGTTAACCTCTGGAAACACCATATATTTT. The variable domain in full, with the rest retrieved from reference TRBV7-2 and TRBJ1-3, is GAGVSQSPSNKVTEKGKDVELRCDPISGHTALYWYRQSLGQGLEFLIYFQGNSAPDKSGLPSDRFSAERTGGSVSTLTIQRTQQEDSAVYLCASSLEGQLTSGNTIYFGEGSWLTVV.

The genes are TRBV7-9 and TRBJ2-1; 12 bases agree with TRBD2. Germline-derived CDR1 and CDR2 are SEHNR and FQNEAQ (reference sequence). The J segment lost 6 bases and the V segment lost 3 bases, leaving 0 bases of the junction unmatched. This CDR3 has 14 residues. The CDR3: CASSLTSGGNEQFF. In nucleotides, the CDR3 is TGTGCCAGCAGCTTGACTAGCGGGGGCAATGAGCAGTTCTTC.

The gene calls are TRBV15 and TRBJ2-2; possible D gene TRBD2, 5 bases. CDR3 length equals 15 residues. The germline V and J ends were trimmed by 6 bases and 1 base, with 12 bases remaining between them. The germline V gene has CDR1 LNHNV and CDR2 YYDKDF (reference sequence). The chain's CDR3 is CATRNHEGNTGELFF. The CDR3 region has the DNA TGTGCCACCAGAAACCACGAGGGGAACACCGGGGAGCTGTTTTTT.

The genes are TRBV3-1 (or the pseudogene TRBV3-2) and TRBJ2-5, with a tentative D call TRBD1 (5 bases). Germline CDR1 and CDR2: LGHDT and YNNKEL (reference sequence). There are 14 residues in the CDR3. V lost 2 bases to trimming and J lost 4 bases, with 11 bases between them. The CDR3 loop is CASSQRGSGETQYF. The CDR3 nucleotides are TGTGCCAGCAGCCAAAGGGGCTCGGGAGAGACCCAGTACTTC.

This chain connects TRBV19 to TRBJ2-2; D is unclear. This CDR3 spans 15 amino acids. Germline CDR1 reads LNHDA; CDR2 reads SQIVND (reference sequence). V was cut by 7 bases and J by 5 bases, with 17 bases left in between. Here the CDR3 DNA reads TGTGCCAGTACCCTAGAGGTGATCTCAACCGGGGAGCTGTTTTTT. This gives the protein CASTLEVISTGELFF.

The V and J genes are TRBV6-6 and TRBJ1-5, with D possibly being TRBD1 (5 bases). The CDR3 loop spans 15 amino acids. The germline V gene has CDR1 MNHNY and CDR2 SVGAGI (reference sequence). V was cut by 7 bases and J by 3 bases, with 16 bases left in between. This chain's CDR3 is CASTLYGRANQPQHF. In DNA, the CDR3 is TGTGCCAGCACCCTATATGGCAGGGCCAATCAGCCCCAGCATTTT.

The CDR3 region has the DNA TGTGCCAGCAGCACGGACAGGGGCCCTAATTCACCCCTCCACTTT. The encoded protein is CASSTDRGPNSPLHF. The chain uses TRBV3-1 (or the pseudogene TRBV3-2) and TRBJ1-6, with TRBD1 identical over 9 bases. This CDR3 spans 15 amino acids. V shed 5 bases, J shed 6 bases, and the junction held 5 bases outside the gene matches. The germline gives CDR1 LGHDT, CDR2 YNNKEL (reference sequence).

CDR3 DNA: TGTGCCTGTGGCGCGGGGGGGCCAATAGATACGCAGTATTTT. Protein product: CACGAGGPIDTQYF. The genes are TRBV30 and TRBJ2-3; 9 bases agree with TRBD2. The CDR3 totals 14 residues. The V segment lost 6 bases and the J segment 5 bases; nucleotides outside the gene matches: 9. CDR1 and CDR2 (germline): GTSNPN, SVGIG (reference sequence).

The V gene is TRBV10-3, the J gene TRBJ1-1; D is undetermined. Trimming cost V 3 bases and J 1 base, with 15 bases left between them. CDR1 and CDR2 from the germline V gene are ENHRY and SYGVKD. The CDR3 runs to 16 residues. The CDR3 region is CAISDLLGRPNTEAFF. The CDR3 nucleotides read TGTGCCATCAGTGACTTGCTTGGACGGCCGAACACTGAAGCTTTCTTT.

This clone was counted a single time. This rearrangement joins TRBV6-1 to TRBJ1-4, with D hard to call. Trimming stripped 3 bases from V and 0 bases from J, with 8 bases between. This CDR3 spans 15 amino acids. Germline CDR1 is MNHNS and CDR2 is SASEGT. CDR3 amino acids: CASSEDLATNEKLFF. The CDR3 nucleotides are TGTGCCAGCAGTGAGGACTTAGCAACTAATGAAAAACTGTTTTTT.

A remark on this clone: The same CDR3 can be traced to other DNA sequences in this sample. This chain uses TRBV4-2 with TRBJ1-2; D not resolved. CDR1 LGHNA and CDR2 YNFKEQ come from the germline V gene. With 0 bases removed from V and 5 bases from J, the gap between germline ends came to 4 bases. This CDR3 comprises 12 residues. This CDR3 reads CASSQDSYGYTF. In DNA, the CDR3 is TGTGCCAGCAGCCAAGATTCTTATGGCTACACCTTC.

This CDR3 is CASSTGYGESGRQPQHF. CDR3 DNA sequence: TGTGCCAGCTCAACGGGTTACGGGGAATCGGGGCGGCAGCCCCAGCATTTT. V and J are TRBV18 and TRBJ1-5; tentative D call: TRBD1 (5 bases). The CDR3 totals 17 residues. V was clipped by 5 bases and J by 7 bases, with 24 bases between them. Germline V lookup: CDR1 KGHSH, CDR2 LQKENI.

Written as DNA, the CDR3 is TGTGCCAGTAGTATTGCTGCAGGACCTACGGCTGGCTACACCTTC. Residues: CASSIAAGPTAGYTF. V usage is TRBV19 and J usage is TRBJ1-2; no clear D. The CDR3 runs to 15 residues. V lost 3 bases to trimming and J lost 7 bases, with 18 bases between them. CDR1 is LNHDA and CDR2 is SQIVND in the germline V gene (reference sequence).

The rearrangement joins TRBV19 to TRBJ2-3; 8 bases align to TRBD1. V dropped 4 bases and J dropped 4; count of bases not matched to a gene: 4. The length of the CDR3 is 14 residues. In germline, CDR1 is LNHDA, CDR2 SQIVND (reference sequence). CDR3 loop: CASSTNRGADTQYF. DNA for the CDR3: TGTGCCAGTAGTACCAACAGGGGGGCAGATACGCAGTATTTT.

This chain uses TRBV20-1 with TRBJ1-4; D is possibly TRBD1 (5 bases). In germline, CDR1 is DFQATT, CDR2 SNEGSKA (reference sequence). This CDR3 comprises 11 residues. Trimming removed 5 bases at V and 15 bases at J, with 16 bases between. The CDR3 nucleotides read TGCAGTGCTTGGACCCTCGAAGGGGTGTTTTTT. This encodes CSAWTLEGVFF.

This chain uses TRBV29-1 with TRBJ1-6, with D perhaps matching TRBD1 (5 bases). V shed 6 bases and J shed 8 bases, with 17 bases lying between them. The CDR3 is 14 amino acids. Germline CDR1 reads SQVTM; CDR2 reads ANQGSEA. CDR3 nucleotides: TGCAGCGTCCGCCAAGGGGACGTTTATTCACCCCTCCACTTT. As protein: CSVRQGDVYSPLHF.

The V and J genes are TRBV7-9 and TRBJ1-2; D might be TRBD1 (5 bases). Germline CDR1 is SEHNR and CDR2 is FQNEAQ (reference sequence). V dropped 3 bases and J dropped 3 bases, with 8 bases sitting between them. CDR3 size: 13 residues. The CDR3 is CASSLGPDYGYTF. DNA of the CDR3: TGTGCCAGCAGCTTGGGACCGGACTATGGCTACACCTTC. The entire variable domain, with the rest obtained from reference TRBV7-9 and TRBJ1-2, is as follows: DTGVSQNPRHKITKRGQNVTFRCDPISEHNRLYWYRQTLGQGPEFLTYFQNEAQLEKSRLLSDRFSAERPKGSFSTLEIQRTEQGDSAMYLCASSLGPDYGYTFGSGTRLTVV.

This clone was seen only a few times. The chain combines TRBV7-2 with TRBJ1-1; no firm D call. Germline CDR1 SGHTA, CDR2 FQGNSA. The CDR3 spans 14 residues. The ends were cut back, 5 bases at V and 1 base at J, with 11 bases in the middle. The DNA of the CDR3 is TGTGCCAGCAGCCAAGGGCAGACGAACACTGAAGCTTTCTTT. The encoded protein is CASSQGQTNTEAFF.

This rearrangement joins TRBV18 to TRBJ2-7; 7 bases map to TRBD1. Germline CDR1 KGHSH, CDR2 LQKENI. Trimming took 4 bases from V and 5 from J; bases not matched to a gene: 8. CDR3 size: 14 residues. CDR3 DNA sequence: TGTGCCAGCTCACTCCACAGGGGTATGGACGAGCAGTACTTC. Its translation is CASSLHRGMDEQYF.

The V and J genes are TRBV30 and TRBJ1-5; D may be TRBD1 (5 bases). Trimming took off 0 bases at V and 6 bases at J, with 12 bases between the two ends. Germline values: CDR1 GTSNPN, CDR2 SVGIG (reference sequence). This CDR3 region has 14 residues. CDR3 residues: CAWSVHGGGQPQHF. CDR3 coding DNA: TGTGCCTGGAGTGTACATGGGGGTGGTCAGCCCCAGCATTTT.